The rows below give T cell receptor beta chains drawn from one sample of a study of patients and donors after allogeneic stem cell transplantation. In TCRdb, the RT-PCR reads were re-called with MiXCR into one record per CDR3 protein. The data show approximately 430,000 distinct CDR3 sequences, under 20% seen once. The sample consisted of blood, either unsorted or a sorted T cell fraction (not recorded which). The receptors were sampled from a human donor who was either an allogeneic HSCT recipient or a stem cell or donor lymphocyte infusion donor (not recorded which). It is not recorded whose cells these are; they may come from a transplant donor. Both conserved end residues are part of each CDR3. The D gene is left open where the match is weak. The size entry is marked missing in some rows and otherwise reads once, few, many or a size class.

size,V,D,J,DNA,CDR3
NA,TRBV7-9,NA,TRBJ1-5,TGTGCCAGCAGCGCCAATGAGGGGAAGGCTCAGCCCCAGCATTTT,CASSANEGKAQPQHF
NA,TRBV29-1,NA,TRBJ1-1,TGCAGCGTTGAGGGGCAGCTACGGAGCACTGAAGCTTTCTTT,CSVEGQLRSTEAFF
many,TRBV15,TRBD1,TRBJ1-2,TGTGCCACCAGCAGAGAGTCCGGGACAGACTATGGCTACACCTTC,CATSRESGTDYGYTF
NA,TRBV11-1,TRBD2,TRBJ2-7,TGTGCCAGCAGCCTAACGGGACTAGCGGGGCGCTACGAGCAGTACTTC,CASSLTGLAGRYEQYF
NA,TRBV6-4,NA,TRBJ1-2,TGTGCCAGCAGTGAAACGGGCGGAACGCTAGGCTACACCTTC,CASSETGGTLGYTF
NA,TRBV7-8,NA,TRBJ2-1,TGTGCCAGCAGCTTCCGGTCCTTTTACAATGAGCAGTTCTTC,CASSFRSFYNEQFF
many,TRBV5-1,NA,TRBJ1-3,TGCGCCAGCAGCTTGGATGGGGTAGGAAACACCATATATTTT,CASSLDGVGNTIYF
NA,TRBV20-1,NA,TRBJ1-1,TGCAGTGCTAGAGATTGGGGGCCGGCTTCGAACACTGAAGCTTTCTTT,CSARDWGPASNTEAFF
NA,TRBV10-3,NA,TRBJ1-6,TGTGCCATCAGTGACCTTTCGGGTGGAAATTCACCCCTCCACTTT,CAISDLSGGNSPLHF
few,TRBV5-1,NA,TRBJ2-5,TGCGCCAGCAGCTTGGCCCTCGGTTACCCCAGGGATCTCCAAGAGACCCAGTACTTC,CASSLALGYPRDLQETQYF
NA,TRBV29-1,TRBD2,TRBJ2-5,TGCAGCACCTCGGGACTAGCGGGAGGAGAGACCCAGTACTTC,CSTSGLAGGETQYF
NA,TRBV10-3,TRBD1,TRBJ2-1,TGTGCCATCAGAGACCCCGGGACAGGGGGCAATGAGCAGTTCTTC,CAIRDPGTGGNEQFF
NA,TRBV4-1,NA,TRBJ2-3,TGCGCCAGCAGCCAAGAAAGCTATAGCACAGATACGCAGTATTTT,CASSQESYSTDTQYF
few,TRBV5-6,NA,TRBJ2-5,TGTGCCAGCAGCTTGGTGGCTAGCGTCCAAGAGACCCAGTACTTC,CASSLVASVQETQYF
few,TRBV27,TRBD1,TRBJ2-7,TGTGCCAGCAGTTTTTTACCGGGACAGCCCTCCTACGAGCAGTACTTC,CASSFLPGQPSYEQYF
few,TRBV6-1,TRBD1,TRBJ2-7,TGTGCCAGCAGTAGAGGACAGGAGAGGACCTACGAGCAGTACTTC,CASSRGQERTYEQYF
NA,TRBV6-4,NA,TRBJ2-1,TGTGCCAGCAGTGAGGTTGGGGCTACGTACAATGAGCAGTTCTTC,CASSEVGATYNEQFF
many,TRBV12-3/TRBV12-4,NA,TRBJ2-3,TGTGCCAGCAGTTTAAGGGGGACAGATACGCAGTATTTT,CASSLRGTDTQYF
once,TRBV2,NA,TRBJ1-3,TGTGCCAGCAGTGAATTGAGGACAGCAGGAAACACCATATATTTT,CASSELRTAGNTIYF